These 27 T cell receptor beta chains came from one sample sequenced in a study of PD-L1 blockade in urothelial cancer. Clones were read by immunoSEQ multiplex PCR, and TCRdb kept only the in-frame ones, dropping some. The table records approximately 90,000 clones, 85% to 90% of them present only once. Time point here: pretreatment peripheral blood. The sample in question was PBMCs, obtained around atezolizumab (anti-PD-L1) treatment. These receptors were obtained from a man aged 55 to 70 with urothelial cancer.

The chain recombines TRBV28 with TRBJ1-5; TRBD1 aligns across 9 bases. The V segment lost 5 bases and the J segment 6 bases; nucleotides outside the gene matches: 5. This CDR3 spans 14 amino acids. Germline V lookup: CDR1 MDHEN, CDR2 SYDVKM. This CDR3 is CASSTNRGLQPQHF. In DNA, the CDR3 is TGTGCCAGCAGTACTAACAGGGGGCTTCAGCCCCAGCATTTT.

This chain links TRBV5-5 with TRBJ2-7; maybe TRBD1 (6 bases). The CDR3 runs 13 residues. The ends were cut back, 2 bases at V and 2 bases at J, with 8 bases in the middle. Germline CDR1 SGHKS, CDR2 YYEKEE (reference sequence). CDR3 loop: CASSLRTAYEQYF. The CDR3, as DNA: TGTGCCAGCAGCTTAAGGACAGCCTACGAGCAGTACTTC. Full variable domain (outside the CDR3, taken from reference TRBV5-5 and TRBJ2-7): DAGVTQSPTHLIKTRGQQVTLRCSPISGHKSVSWYQQVLGQGPQFIFQYYEKEERGRGNFPDRFSARQFPNYSSELNVNALLLGDSALYLCASSLRTAYEQYFGPGTRLTVT.

The chain carries TRBV7-9 and TRBJ2-1; weak D call: TRBD2 (6 bases). Germline CDR1 SEHNR, CDR2 FQNEAQ (reference sequence). V lost 10 bases to trimming and J lost 8 bases, with 24 bases between them. This CDR3 is 15 amino acids long. The CDR3 loop is CAISRGGLNVHEQFF. The DNA for the CDR3 is TGTGCCATCTCACGTGGGGGACTCAATGTCCATGAGCAGTTCTTC.

The J gene is TRBJ1-1, the V gene TRBV28, with 7 nucleotides matching TRBD1. The germline gives CDR1 MDHEN, CDR2 SYDVKM. There are 13 residues in the CDR3. Losses at the gene ends were 6 bases for V and 1 base for J; bases not matched to a gene: 2. CDR3 loop: CASRGQSNTEAFF. Written as DNA, the CDR3 is TGTGCCAGCAGGGGACAGTCGAACACTGAAGCTTTCTTT. The variable domain in full, with the rest retrieved from reference TRBV28 and TRBJ1-1, is DVKVTQSSRYLVKRTGEKVFLECVQDMDHENMFWYRQDPGLGLRLIYFSYDVKMKEKGDIPEGYSVSREKKERFSLILESASTNQTSMYLCASRGQSNTEAFFGQGTRLTVV.

The chain couples TRBV19 to TRBJ2-1; TRBD1 matches at 8 bases. Germline V CDR1 and CDR2: LNHDA, SQIVND (reference sequence). Trimming at V came to 7 bases and at J to 0 bases, leaving 8 bases not matched to a gene. CDR3 length: 16 amino acids. CDR3 bases: TGTGCCAGTACCGTAAAAACAGGGGGCTCCTACAATGAGCAGTTCTTC. Translated, it gives CASTVKTGGSYNEQFF.

V gene TRBV5-4 combines with J gene TRBJ1-1, with 9 bases matching TRBD1. There are 12 residues in the CDR3. The germline gives CDR1 SGHNT, CDR2 YYREEE (reference sequence). The ends lost 4 bases at V and 7 bases at J; junction bases unmatched: 2. CDR3 nucleotide sequence: TGTGCCAGCAGCCCGGGACAGGGTGAAGCTTTCTTT. This encodes CASSPGQGEAFF. Together with reference TRBV5-4 and TRBJ1-1, the CDR3 gives the full variable domain: ETGVTQSPTHLIKTRGQQVTLRCSSQSGHNTVSWYQQALGQGPQFIFQYYREEENGRGNFPPRFSGLQFPNYSSELNVNALELDDSALYLCASSPGQGEAFFGQGTRLTVV.

V is TRBV5-1 and J is TRBJ2-6; a weak D match, TRBD2 (5 bases). Deletions cut 5 bases from V and 0 bases from J, with 18 bases between. Germline V gene data show CDR1 as SGHRS and CDR2 as YFSETQ. The CDR3 spans 18 residues. The CDR3 region is CASSTTFGEGSGANVLTF. CDR3 sequence (DNA): TGCGCCAGCAGTACTACCTTCGGGGAAGGCTCTGGGGCCAACGTCCTGACTTTC.

CDR3 region: CASSIRTAMNTEAFF. In DNA, the CDR3 is TGCGCCAGCAGCATCAGGACAGCAATGAACACTGAAGCTTTCTTT. V is TRBV5-1 and J is TRBJ1-1; TRBD1 might be the D (6 bases). V lost 4 bases, J lost 0 bases, and 13 bases lay in between. The CDR3 is 15 residues long. Germline assignment: CDR1 SGHRS and CDR2 YFSETQ. Filled out from reference TRBV5-1 and TRBJ1-1, the complete variable domain reads KAGVTQTPRYLIKTRGQQVTLSCSPISGHRSVSWYQQTPGQGLQFLFEYFSETQRNKGNFPGRFSGRQFSNSRSEMNVSTLELGDSALYLCASSIRTAMNTEAFFGQGTRLTVV.

The chain uses TRBV4-3 and TRBJ2-3; a possible D gene is TRBD2 (6 bases). V was clipped by 0 bases and J by 1 base, with 14 bases between them. The CDR3 runs to 17 residues. Per the germline V gene, CDR1 is LGHNA and CDR2 is YSLEER. CDR3 bases: TGCGCCAGCAGCCAAGAAATCCGGGAGAAGGGCACAGATACGCAGTATTTT. This codes for CASSQEIREKGTDTQYF.

The rearrangement joins TRBV5-6 to TRBJ1-2; possible D gene TRBD1, 5 bases. The CDR3 loop spans 13 amino acids. The germline V and J ends were trimmed by 5 bases and 3 bases, with 11 bases remaining between them. Germline assignment: CDR1 SGHDT and CDR2 YYEEEE. The DNA for the CDR3 is TGTGCCAGCAGGGACGGGACTCACTATGGCTACACCTTC. Translated, it gives CASRDGTHYGYTF.

This chain uses TRBV28 with TRBJ2-3; no reliable D call. The CDR3 has 13 amino acids. V lost 5 bases and J lost 4, with 10 bases in between. CDR1 is MDHEN and CDR2 is SYDVKM in the germline V gene. This chain's CDR3 is CASSPPSADTQYF. In DNA, the CDR3 is TGTGCCAGCAGTCCCCCCTCGGCAGATACGCAGTATTTT.

The chain joins TRBV6-1 to TRBJ1-2; perhaps TRBD1 as D (5 bases). Germline V CDR1 and CDR2: MNHNS, SASEGT. Trimming shortened V by 1 base and J by 5 bases, and 11 bases separated the two germline ends. CDR3 length: 14 residues. The CDR3, as DNA: TGTGCCAGCAGTGAAGTAGCAGGGCCATATGGCTACACCTTC. It specifies CASSEVAGPYGYTF.

CDR3 amino acids: CASSIQGDVDQPQHF. As DNA, the CDR3 is TGCGCCAGCAGCATCCAGGGGGATGTCGATCAGCCCCAGCATTTT. The genes are TRBV5-1 and TRBJ1-5; TRBD1 matches 7 bases. Germline assignment: CDR1 SGHRS and CDR2 YFSETQ. The V gene end was trimmed by 4 bases and the J gene end by 5 bases; junction bases not matched to a gene: 9. The CDR3 is made up of 15 amino acids.

The CDR3 spells CASSETGGRVGEQFF. The CDR3 DNA reads TGTGCCAGCAGTGAAACGGGCGGGAGGGTCGGTGAGCAGTTCTTC. This chain connects TRBV2 to TRBJ2-1; 9 nucleotides match TRBD2. V was clipped by 2 bases and J by 9 bases; unmatched bases: 8. This CDR3 is built from 15 residues. Germline V lookup: CDR1 SNHLY, CDR2 FYNNEI.

The gene calls are TRBV7-2 and TRBJ2-2; 8 nucleotides agree with TRBD2. J gave up 2 bases and V 5 bases, and 7 bases lay outside the gene matches. The CDR3 is made up of 16 amino acids. Germline assignment: CDR1 SGHTA and CDR2 FQGNSA. CDR3 nucleotides: TGTGCCAGCAGCCCTAGCACTAGCGGAAACACCGGGGAGCTGTTTTTT. The encoded protein is CASSPSTSGNTGELFF. Drawing the rest from reference TRBV7-2 and TRBJ2-2, the complete variable domain is GAGVSQSPSNKVTEKGKDVELRCDPISGHTALYWYRQSLGQGLEFLIYFQGNSAPDKSGLPSDRFSAERTGGSVSTLTIQRTQQEDSAVYLCASSPSTSGNTGELFFGEGSRLTVL.

Written as DNA, the CDR3 is TGCACCAGCAGCCAAGCTACTAGCGGGAACCTATGGGTGCCCTACGAGCAGTACTTC. It translates to CTSSQATSGNLWVPYEQYF. J is TRBJ2-7 and V is TRBV1; TRBD2, as called in the table, went unchecked against the DNA. TRBV1 is termed a pseudogene. The CDR3 has 19 residues.

The J gene is TRBJ2-7, the V gene TRBV19; TRBD1 aligns across 7 bases. Germline-derived CDR1 and CDR2 are LNHDA and SQIVND (reference sequence). The CDR3 extends over 14 amino acids. J was trimmed by 0 bases and V by 5 bases; bases with no gene match: 4. The CDR3 sequence is CASSLRDSSYEQYF. The CDR3 nucleotides are TGTGCCAGTAGTCTTAGGGACAGCTCCTACGAGCAGTACTTC.

This chain uses TRBV5-1 with TRBJ1-3; no clear D. The CDR3 totals 16 residues. Germline-derived CDR1 and CDR2 are SGHRS and YFSETQ. Deletions cut 1 base from V and 0 bases from J, with 11 bases between. CDR3 DNA: TGCGCCAGCAGCTTGAATCTCCCCGGCTCTGGAAACACCATATATTTT. Protein sequence: CASSLNLPGSGNTIYF.

The chain links TRBV5-4 to TRBJ1-1, with 7 bases identical to TRBD1. CDR3 length equals 14 residues. Unmatched junction bases numbered 3, after V lost 4 bases and J lost 0 bases. Germline values: CDR1 SGHNT, CDR2 YYREEE (reference sequence). The CDR3 DNA reads as TGTGCCAGCAGCCCGGGACAGATGAACACTGAAGCTTTCTTT. The encoded protein is CASSPGQMNTEAFF. The full variable domain, completed using reference TRBV5-4 and TRBJ1-1, is ETGVTQSPTHLIKTRGQQVTLRCSSQSGHNTVSWYQQALGQGPQFIFQYYREEENGRGNFPPRFSGLQFPNYSSELNVNALELDDSALYLCASSPGQMNTEAFFGQGTRLTVV.

This sequence joins TRBV10-3 and TRBJ1-2; D may be TRBD1 (5 bases). From germline, CDR1 is ENHRY and CDR2 SYGVKD. V was trimmed by 6 bases and J by 1 base, leaving 9 bases between them. The CDR3 loop spans 13 amino acids. CDR3 nucleotides: TGTGCCATCAGCGACAGTTATAACTATGGCTACACCTTC. Amino acid sequence: CAISDSYNYGYTF.

The V call is TRBV6-5, the J call TRBJ2-5, with no clear D. In germline, CDR1 is MNHEY, CDR2 SVGAGI. The CDR3 runs to 14 residues. Trimming stripped 2 bases from V and 4 bases from J, with 11 bases between. This CDR3 is CASSYGLPPETQYF. In DNA form, the CDR3 reads TGTGCCAGCAGTTACGGCCTCCCCCCAGAGACCCAGTACTTC.

The chain joins TRBV30 to TRBJ2-2; 7 positions match TRBD1. V trimming: 0 bases; J trimming: 5 bases; junction bases outside the gene matches: 3. Germline V gene lookup returns CDR1 GTSNPN and CDR2 SVGIG (reference sequence). There are 14 residues in the CDR3. CDR3 in amino acids: CAWSVSRGTGELFF. The CDR3 coding sequence is TGTGCCTGGAGTGTAAGCAGGGGGACCGGGGAGCTGTTTTTT.

The chain uses TRBV5-5 and TRBJ1-6, with unresolved D. Trimming shortened V by 4 bases and J by 4 bases, and 12 bases separated the two germline ends. This CDR3 region has 15 residues. Per the germline V gene, CDR1 is SGHKS and CDR2 is YYEKEE (reference sequence). Written as DNA, the CDR3 is TGTGCCAGCAGCCCAGGAGGGCGTTATAATTCACCCCTCCACTTT. It translates to CASSPGGRYNSPLHF.

V gene TRBV5-8 combines with J gene TRBJ1-2; D uncertain. CDR1 is SGHTS, CDR2 YDEGEE, per germline. V lost 3 bases, J lost 6 bases, and 9 bases lay in between. There are 12 residues in the CDR3. The CDR3 sequence: CASSSGFNGYTF. The CDR3 region has the DNA TGTGCCAGCAGCTCCGGGTTTAATGGCTACACCTTC. Drawing the rest from reference TRBV5-8 and TRBJ1-2, the complete variable domain is EAGVTQSPTHLIKTRGQQATLRCSPISGHTSVYWYQQALGLGLQFLLWYDEGEERNRGNFPPRFSGRQFPNYSSELNVNALELEDSALYLCASSSGFNGYTFGSGTRLTVV.

The chain has TRBV29-1 and TRBJ2-3, with a weak D call TRBD1 (5 bases). Germline V lookup: CDR1 SQVTM, CDR2 ANQGSEA. Trimming took off 5 bases at V and 2 bases at J, with 14 bases between the two ends. The CDR3 loop spans 14 amino acids. CDR3 sequence reads: CSVQRDSTTDTQYF. For the CDR3, the DNA is TGCAGCGTTCAACGAGACAGCACCACAGATACGCAGTATTTT.

This clone was recorded a few times. The chain combines TRBV4-3 with TRBJ1-5, with 8 nucleotides matching TRBD1. V was pared by 4 bases and J by 4 bases, with 6 bases of the junction left unmatched. CDR3 size: 15 residues. Germline-derived CDR1 and CDR2 are LGHNA and YSLEER. CDR3 loop: CASSRTGTGNQPQHF. CDR3 in DNA: TGCGCCAGCAGCCGGACCGGGACAGGAAATCAGCCCCAGCATTTT.

The rearrangement uses TRBV2 and TRBJ1-2; D call uncertain. V shed 6 bases and J shed 8 bases, with 16 bases lying between them. Germline loops: CDR1 SNHLY, CDR2 FYNNEI. The CDR3 totals 13 residues. The CDR3 sequence is CASRWTSPGGYTF. Here the CDR3 DNA reads TGTGCCAGCAGATGGACGTCCCCGGGAGGCTACACCTTC.